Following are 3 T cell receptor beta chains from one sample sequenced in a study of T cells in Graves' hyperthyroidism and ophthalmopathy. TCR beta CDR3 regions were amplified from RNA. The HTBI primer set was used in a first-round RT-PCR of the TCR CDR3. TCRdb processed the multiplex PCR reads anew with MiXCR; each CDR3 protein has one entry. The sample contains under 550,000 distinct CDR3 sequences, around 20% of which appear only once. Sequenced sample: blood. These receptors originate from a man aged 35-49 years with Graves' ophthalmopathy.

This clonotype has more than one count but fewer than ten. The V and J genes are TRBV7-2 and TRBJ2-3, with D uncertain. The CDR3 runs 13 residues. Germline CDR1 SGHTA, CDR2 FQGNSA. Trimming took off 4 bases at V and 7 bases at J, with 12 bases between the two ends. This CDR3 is CASSSTLGNTQYF. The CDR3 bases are TGTGCCAGCAGCTCGACCCTAGGTAATACGCAGTATTTT.

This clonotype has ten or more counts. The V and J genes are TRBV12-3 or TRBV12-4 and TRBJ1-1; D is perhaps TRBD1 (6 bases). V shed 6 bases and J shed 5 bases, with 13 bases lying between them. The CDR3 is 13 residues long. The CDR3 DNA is TGTGCCAGCAGCTTCACCACAGGGACTGAAGCTTTCTTT. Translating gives CASSFTTGTEAFF.

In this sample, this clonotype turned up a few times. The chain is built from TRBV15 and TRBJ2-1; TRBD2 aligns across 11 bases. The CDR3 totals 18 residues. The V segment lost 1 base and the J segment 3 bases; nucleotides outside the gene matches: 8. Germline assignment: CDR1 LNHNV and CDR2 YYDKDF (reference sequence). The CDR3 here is CATSRVLAGGPVYNEQFF. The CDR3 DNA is TGTGCCACCAGCAGAGTTCTAGCGGGAGGACCAGTCTACAATGAGCAGTTCTTC.